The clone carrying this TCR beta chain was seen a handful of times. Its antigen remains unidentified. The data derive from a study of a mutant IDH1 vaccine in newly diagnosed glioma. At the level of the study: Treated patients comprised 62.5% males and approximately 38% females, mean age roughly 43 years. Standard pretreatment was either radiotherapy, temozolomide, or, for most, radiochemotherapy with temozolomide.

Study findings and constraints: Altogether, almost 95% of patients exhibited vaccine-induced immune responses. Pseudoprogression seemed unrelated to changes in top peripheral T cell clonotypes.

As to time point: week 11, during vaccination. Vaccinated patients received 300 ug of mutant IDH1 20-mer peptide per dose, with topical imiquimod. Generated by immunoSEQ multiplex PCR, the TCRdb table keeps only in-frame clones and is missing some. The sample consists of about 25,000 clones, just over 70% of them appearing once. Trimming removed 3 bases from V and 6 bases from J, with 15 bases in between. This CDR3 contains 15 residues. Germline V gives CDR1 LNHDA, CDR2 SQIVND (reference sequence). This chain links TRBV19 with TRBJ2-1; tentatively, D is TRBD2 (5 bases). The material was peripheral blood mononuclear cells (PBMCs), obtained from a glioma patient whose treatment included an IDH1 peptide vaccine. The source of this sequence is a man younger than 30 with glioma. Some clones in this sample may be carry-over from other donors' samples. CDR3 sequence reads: CASSIRAGPSNEQFF. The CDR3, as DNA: TGTGCCAGTAGTATTAGGGCGGGCCCTAGCAATGAGCAGTTCTTC.